Presented here are 27 T cell receptor beta chains from one specimen sequenced in a study of beta chain features in type 1 diabetes. Expressed TCRB transcripts were sequenced because the entire RNA isolate underwent reverse transcription. Method: immunoSEQ multiplex PCR; TCRdb's copy keeps in-frame clones and lacks some. The table lists about 350,000 clones, roughly a fifth of them singletons. The sequenced material came from naive CD4+ T cells from blood. All receptors derive from a woman between 18 and 29 years old in good health.

This clone was picked up a small number of times. The chain's CDR3 is CASSSIAGPHYGYTF. For the CDR3, the DNA is TGTGCCAGCAGCTCTATCGCGGGCCCCCACTATGGCTACACCTTC. J is TRBJ1-2 and V is TRBV11-2, with unresolved D. Per the germline V gene, CDR1 is SGHAT and CDR2 is FQNNGV. The CDR3 runs to 15 residues. Trimming took 4 bases from V and 3 from J, leaving 15 bases between them. The whole variable domain, filled in from reference TRBV11-2 and TRBJ1-2, reads EAGVAQSPRYKIIEKRQSVAFWCNPISGHATLYWYQQILGQGPKLLIQFQNNGVVDDSQLPKDRFSAERLKGVDSTLKIQPAKLEDSAVYLCASSSIAGPHYGYTFGSGTRLTVV.

This clone was seen more than once but under ten times. V usage is TRBV4-2 and J usage is TRBJ2-3; TRBD2 matches at 10 bases. CDR3 length: 14 residues. V shed 1 base, J shed 5 bases, and the junction held 0 bases outside the gene matches. CDR1 is LGHNA and CDR2 is YNFKEQ in the germline V gene. CDR3 bases: TGTGCCAGCAGCCAAGGACTAGCGGGAGATACGCAGTATTTT. This encodes CASSQGLAGDTQYF.

The chain recombines TRBV7-2 with TRBJ2-7, with TRBD2 matching over 11 bases. The CDR3 extends over 15 amino acids. The junction had 8 bases not matched to a gene; V was cut back by 5 bases and J by 5 bases. Germline V gives CDR1 SGHTA, CDR2 FQGNSA. CDR3 residues: CASSPNLLAGDEQYF. The CDR3 DNA is TGTGCCAGCAGCCCTAATCTACTAGCGGGAGACGAGCAGTACTTC.

This clone showed up just a few times. The CDR3 DNA is TGTGCCAGCAGCGTAGCAACATCCAACACTGAAGCTTTCTTT. Translation gives CASSVATSNTEAFF. V and J are TRBV9 and TRBJ1-1; no clear D. The ends were cut back, 0 bases at V and 2 bases at J, with 8 bases in the middle. Germline V lookup: CDR1 SGDLS, CDR2 YYNGEE. The CDR3 totals 14 residues.

The V gene is TRBV30, the J gene TRBJ1-2; D call uncertain. Trimming stripped 0 bases from V and 3 bases from J, with 8 bases between. Per the germline V gene, CDR1 is GTSNPN and CDR2 is SVGIG (reference sequence). The CDR3 is 13 residues long. This CDR3 is CAWSVRGDYGYTF. The CDR3 DNA reads TGTGCCTGGAGTGTCCGGGGTGACTATGGCTACACCTTC.

V and J are TRBV5-1 and TRBJ2-3; 9 bases line up with TRBD1. Trimming at V came to 4 bases and at J to 4 bases, leaving 7 bases not matched to a gene. CDR3 length: 15 amino acids. The germline CDR1 and CDR2 sequences are SGHRS and YFSETQ. CDR3 sequence: CASSLGQGWADTQYF. In nucleotides, the CDR3 is TGCGCCAGCAGCCTCGGACAGGGGTGGGCAGATACGCAGTATTTT.

This clone was seen only a few times. The chain links TRBV5-1 to TRBJ2-3, with D perhaps TRBD2 (5 bases). The CDR3 totals 16 residues. Trimming pared 0 bases from V and 2 bases from J, leaving 13 bases between. Per the germline V gene, CDR1 is SGHRS and CDR2 is YFSETQ. The DNA of the CDR3 is TGCGCCAGCAGCTTGGGGTATAAGCGGTCCACAGATACGCAGTATTTT. Protein sequence: CASSLGYKRSTDTQYF.

The chain has TRBV10-3 and TRBJ1-5; D possibly corresponds to TRBD1 (6 bases). Germline V gives CDR1 ENHRY, CDR2 SYGVKD. Trimming left V 9 bases short and J 4 bases short, with 13 bases between. The CDR3 covers 13 residues. This chain's CDR3 is CAIAQGSNQPQHF. In nucleotides, the CDR3 is TGTGCCATTGCACAGGGCTCTAATCAGCCCCAGCATTTT.

This clone was detected a few times. The chain employs TRBV2 and TRBJ2-1; D gene uncertain. CDR1 is SNHLY and CDR2 is FYNNEI in the germline V gene. With 1 base removed from V and 10 bases from J, the gap between germline ends came to 5 bases. CDR3 length equals 11 residues. CDR3 sequence (DNA): TGTGCCAGCAGTGAAGTCAGGGAGCAGTTCTTC. This encodes CASSEVREQFF.

This clone was counted only a few times. V and J are TRBV6-5 and TRBJ1-4, with 7 bases identical to TRBD1. Germline values: CDR1 MNHEY, CDR2 SVGAGI. The length of the CDR3 is 15 residues. Unmatched junction bases numbered 6, after V lost 2 bases and J lost 6 bases. The CDR3 is CASSYEGAGYEKLFF. CDR3 nucleotide sequence: TGTGCCAGCAGTTACGAGGGGGCGGGCTATGAAAAACTGTTTTTT.

This clone was counted between two and nine times. The J gene is TRBJ1-3, the V gene TRBV7-9, with TRBD1 matching 8 bases. There are 14 residues in the CDR3. Unmatched junction bases numbered 2, after V lost 5 bases and J lost 2 bases. CDR1 is SEHNR and CDR2 is FQNEAQ in the germline V gene (reference sequence). CDR3 amino acids: CASSATGAGNTIYF. In nucleotides, the CDR3 is TGTGCCAGCAGCGCGACAGGGGCTGGAAACACCATATATTTT.

The rearrangement links TRBV9 to TRBJ2-1; 8 positions agree with TRBD1. The CDR3 consists of 16 residues. CDR1 is SGDLS, CDR2 YYNGEE, per germline. The junction had 14 bases not matched to a gene; V was cut back by 0 bases and J by 12 bases. The CDR3 sequence is CASSVAMDRASRRQFF. Here the CDR3 DNA reads TGTGCCAGCAGCGTAGCTATGGACAGGGCCTCCAGGCGGCAGTTCTTC.

This clone was recorded only once. The chain links TRBV11-2 to TRBJ2-1; weak D call: TRBD1 (6 bases). V was pared by 7 bases and J by 12 bases, with 28 bases between. The germline gives CDR1 SGHAT, CDR2 FQNNGV. The CDR3 runs 16 residues. The CDR3 spells CASTSNPGQTGRVQFF. For the CDR3, the DNA is TGTGCCAGCACCTCGAATCCCGGACAGACCGGCAGGGTGCAGTTCTTC.

The gene calls are TRBV6-4 and TRBJ2-6; D ambiguous. The CDR3 runs 16 residues. Trimming removed 7 bases from V and 0 bases from J, with 13 bases in between. Looked up from germline, CDR1 is MRHNA and CDR2 is SNTAGT. The CDR3 here is CASTVDNPSGANVLTF. The CDR3 nucleotides are TGTGCCAGCACTGTCGACAACCCCTCTGGGGCCAACGTCCTGACTTTC.

Only a few counts were recorded for this clone. The junction differs from germline at one of its ends, possibly a read error. This chain uses TRBV19 with TRBJ2-7; 7 positions agree with TRBD1. This CDR3 has 12 residues. Per germline, CDR1 LNHDA and CDR2 SQIVND (reference sequence). CDR3 in DNA: TGTGCCAGTAGTACATGGACAGGAGAGTTGAACTTC. This encodes CASSTWTGELNF. The full variable domain, its missing parts supplied by reference TRBV19 and TRBJ2-7, is DGGITQSPKYLFRKEGQNVTLSCEQNLNHDAMYWYRQDPGQGLRLIYYSQIVNDFQKGDIAEGYSVSREKKESFPLTVTSAQKNPTAFYLCASSTWTGELNFGPGTRLTVT.

The gene calls are TRBV6-6 and TRBJ1-2; D is perhaps TRBD1 (5 bases). Germline lookup yields CDR1 MNHNY and CDR2 SVGAGI (reference sequence). This CDR3 region has 15 residues. The V and J ends lost 6 bases and 2 bases respectively, with 16 bases between them. CDR3: CASSLPGRGNYGYTF. Here the CDR3 DNA reads TGTGCCAGCAGCCTTCCAGGGCGGGGAAACTATGGCTACACCTTC.

This clone appeared a few times. Here the CDR3 reads CASSSATGGSYNEQFF. DNA for the CDR3: TGCGCCAGCAGCTCTGCTACGGGGGGCTCCTACAATGAGCAGTTCTTC. V gene TRBV4-1 combines with J gene TRBJ2-1; 7 nucleotides line up with TRBD2. The CDR3 is 16 amino acids. The V segment lost 5 bases and the J segment 0 bases; nucleotides outside the gene matches: 7. Germline V gene lookup returns CDR1 MGHRA and CDR2 YSYEKL.

The sample holds a few counts of this clone. CDR3 coding DNA: TGTGCCAGCAACCAGGTTGGCACAGATACGCAGTATTTT. Residues: CASNQVGTDTQYF. The chain is built from TRBV2 and TRBJ2-3; D not resolved. CDR3 size: 13 residues. V was shortened by 7 bases and J by 1 base, with 9 bases between the two germline ends. The germline V gene has CDR1 SNHLY and CDR2 FYNNEI.

The sample holds a few counts of this clone. Other DNA sequences of this sample code for an identical CDR3. The J gene is TRBJ1-5, the V gene TRBV7-9, with 8 bases fitting TRBD1. Trimming at V came to 5 bases and at J to 2 bases, leaving 5 bases not matched to a gene. This CDR3 contains 15 residues. Germline V CDR1 and CDR2: SEHNR, FQNEAQ (reference sequence). CDR3 nucleotides: TGTGCCAGCAGCCCCGACAGGGGAGGCAATCAGCCCCAGCATTTT. It translates to CASSPDRGGNQPQHF.

The gene calls are TRBV29-1 and TRBJ2-3, with 9 bases lining up with TRBD1. The V segment lost 5 bases and the J segment 5 bases; nucleotides outside the gene matches: 2. Germline CDR1 is SQVTM and CDR2 is ANQGSEA. The CDR3 is made up of 12 amino acids. For the CDR3, the DNA is TGCAGCGTTAGACAGGGGGTAGATACGCAGTATTTT. It translates to CSVRQGVDTQYF.

The CDR3 coding sequence is TGTGCCAGCACCTCGGGACAGGGGAGTCAAGAGACCCAGTACTTC. The encoded protein is CASTSGQGSQETQYF. This rearrangement joins TRBV5-6 to TRBJ2-5; 10 bases are shared with TRBD1. CDR1 is SGHDT, CDR2 YYEEEE, per germline. The trim removed 6 bases at V and 2 bases at J, leaving 7 bases unmatched. This CDR3 has 15 residues.

Remarks on this clone: Other DNA sequences in this sample translate to the same CDR3. The chain has TRBV9 and TRBJ2-5; 11 positions agree with TRBD1. The CDR3 totals 15 residues. Germline V CDR1 and CDR2: SGDLS, YYNGEE. V lost 2 bases to trimming and J lost 4 bases; unmatched junction nucleotides: 4. CDR3 sequence: CASSVDRGRGETQYF. CDR3 nucleotides: TGTGCCAGCAGCGTGGACAGGGGGCGCGGAGAGACCCAGTACTTC.

This clone was seen only a few times. The J gene is TRBJ2-2, the V gene TRBV6-5; 9 nucleotides line up with TRBD2. CDR3 length: 15 amino acids. Germline V CDR1 and CDR2: MNHEY, SVGAGI. The V and J ends lost 0 bases and 9 bases, in that order; junction bases with no gene match: 5. CDR3 residues: CASSYSLAGPRELFF. DNA of the CDR3: TGTGCCAGCAGTTACTCGCTAGCGGGGCCGCGGGAGCTGTTTTTT.

The rearrangement links TRBV30 to TRBJ1-1; no clear D. The CDR3 spans 12 residues. The germline V gene encodes CDR1 GTSNPN and CDR2 SVGIG (reference sequence). V gave up 5 bases and J gave up 4 bases, with 11 bases separating them. For the CDR3, the DNA is TGTGCCTGGGACCGGCGGTCCACTGAAGCTTTCTTT. Translation: CAWDRRSTEAFF.

This clone has a handful of counts. The rearrangement links TRBV4-2 to TRBJ2-7, with a weak D call TRBD1 (5 bases). The CDR3 totals 12 residues. The germline V gene has CDR1 LGHNA and CDR2 YNFKEQ. Trimming cost V 3 bases and J 3 bases, with 6 bases left between them. Written as DNA, the CDR3 is TGTGCCAGCAGCCACGACAGCTACGAGCAGTACTTC. Residues: CASSHDSYEQYF.

CDR3 in amino acids: CATSRDLFPPRYF. CDR3 DNA: TGTGCCACCAGCAGAGATCTTTTCCCCCCCCGGTACTTC. The V and J genes are TRBV15 and TRBJ2-5, with D hard to call. Germline CDR1 is LNHNV and CDR2 is YYDKDF (reference sequence). The CDR3 has 13 residues. Deletions cut 0 bases from V and 13 bases from J, with 15 bases between.

The J gene is TRBJ2-5, the V gene TRBV5-1; D remains unclear. This CDR3 region has 13 residues. CDR1 is SGHRS and CDR2 is YFSETQ in the germline V gene. V was clipped by 1 base and J by 2 bases, with 6 bases between them. CDR3 sequence (DNA): TGCGCCAGCAGCTTGTCGCAGCAAGAGACCCAGTACTTC. This sequence encodes CASSLSQQETQYF.